Listed here are 8 T cell receptor beta chains from one sample, sequenced in a study of T cells in Graves' hyperthyroidism and ophthalmopathy. The CDR3 regions of TCR beta were amplified from RNA transcripts. The study used the HTBI primer set for a first-round RT-PCR of the TCR CDR3. Via MiXCR, TCRdb re-called the multiplex PCR reads, giving one row per CDR3 protein. The table includes over 350,000 distinct CDR3 sequences, approximately 18% detected once. Sequencing was performed on blood. The receptor set was obtained from a man younger than 35 with Graves' ophthalmopathy.

The chain links TRBV20-1 to TRBJ2-3; D unclear. Germline-derived CDR1 and CDR2 are DFQATT and SNEGSKA (reference sequence). Trimming took off 8 bases at V and 3 bases at J, with 9 bases between the two ends. This CDR3 spans 11 amino acids. The CDR3, as DNA: TGCAGTAAGTCGACAACAGATACGCAGTATTTT. Protein: CSKSTTDTQYF.

This clonotype was seen ten or more times. The chain links TRBV12-3 or TRBV12-4 to TRBJ1-2; D is perhaps TRBD1 (5 bases). Trimming stripped 3 bases from V and 0 bases from J, with 11 bases between. This CDR3 is built from 15 residues. CDR3 amino acids: CASSFRGGANYGYTF. The CDR3, as DNA: TGTGCCAGCAGTTTTCGGGGCGGTGCTAACTATGGCTACACCTTC.

This clonotype was detected ten times or more. The chain combines TRBV5-1 with TRBJ1-1; D gene unclear. Trimming cost V 5 bases and J 7 bases, with 12 bases left between them. This CDR3 comprises 12 residues. The germline V gene has CDR1 SGHRS and CDR2 YFSETQ. CDR3 in amino acids: CASSLSLDEAFF. The DNA for the CDR3 is TGCGCCAGCAGTCTGAGTCTGGATGAAGCTTTCTTT.

The chain combines TRBV30 with TRBJ1-5; D gene ambiguous. The CDR3 length is 14 residues. The germline V gene has CDR1 GTSNPN and CDR2 SVGIG (reference sequence). V lost 1 base, J lost 8 bases, and 15 bases lay in between. CDR3 protein: CAWSDWTVHKPQHF. The CDR3 region has the DNA TGTGCCTGGAGTGATTGGACGGTTCATAAGCCCCAGCATTTT.

This clonotype was detected many times. The rearrangement links TRBV3-1 to TRBJ2-2, with D possibly being TRBD1 (7 bases). The CDR3 length is 15 residues. Trimming took off 7 bases at V and 5 bases at J, with 17 bases between the two ends. The germline V gene encodes CDR1 LGHDT and CDR2 YNNKEL (reference sequence). The CDR3 bases are TGTGCCAGCAAACCCTTTGCAGGGGGGACCGGGGAGCTGTTTTTT. Its protein product is CASKPFAGGTGELFF.

This chain links TRBV6-2 or TRBV6-3 with TRBJ2-7; D possibly uses TRBD1 or TRBD2 (7 bases each). CDR1 and CDR2 (germline): MNHEY, SVGEGT. The CDR3 contains 14 residues. V gave up 4 bases and J gave up 3 bases, with 13 bases separating them. CDR3 bases: TGTGCCAGCAGTTCCACAGGGGAGGGCTACGAGCAGTACTTC. Translating gives CASSSTGEGYEQYF.

The chain links TRBV7-9 to TRBJ1-1, with 7 nucleotides matching TRBD1. Trimming took 4 bases from V and 2 from J; bases not matched to a gene: 4. Per germline, CDR1 SEHNR and CDR2 FQNEAQ (reference sequence). This CDR3 spans 14 amino acids. Here the CDR3 DNA reads TGTGCCAGCAGCTCGGGACAGCAAAACACTGAAGCTTTCTTT. This encodes CASSSGQQNTEAFF.

This clonotype showed up just a few times. This chain uses TRBV16 with TRBJ1-1, with TRBD1 matching over 7 bases. CDR1 and CDR2 (germline): KGHSY, FQNENV. V lost 4 bases to trimming and J lost 2 bases; unmatched junction nucleotides: 7. The CDR3 covers 15 residues. CDR3 nucleotide sequence: TGTGCCAGCAGCCCCAGACAGGGCGGAAACACTGAAGCTTTCTTT. Its protein is CASSPRQGGNTEAFF.